The 20 T cell receptor beta chains listed next were all sequenced from one sample in a study of CD8 T cells in ankylosing spondylitis. Study-wide results and caveats: Characteristic of ankylosing spondylitis blood, it appeared, was a TCR beta motif comprising roughly eight highly homologous variants.

For these receptors, no antigen is known. MiXCR, run by TCRdb on the 5' RACE reads, gives a single entry per CDR3 protein. The repertoire includes more than 400,000 distinct CDR3 sequences, less than 6% of them detected once, and 3.5% sits in the top ten. The sample taken for sequencing was blood, either unsorted or a sorted T cell fraction (not recorded which). The receptor source for this set is a male donor with ankylosing spondylitis.

This clonotype showed up many times. The CDR3 DNA reads TGTGCCAGCAGCCCCCAGGGAGGTGACTACGAGCAGTACTTC. It codes for CASSPQGGDYEQYF. The chain carries TRBV7-3 and TRBJ2-7; D may be TRBD2 (6 bases). Germline CDR1 and CDR2: SGHTA and FQGTGA. Trimming cost V 5 bases and J 3 bases, with 14 bases left between them. The CDR3 is 14 amino acids.

This clonotype appeared many times. The CDR3 nucleotides are TGTGCCAGCAGTTTACCGGGACGGAGGAGCGAGCAGTACTTC. This sequence encodes CASSLPGRRSEQYF. The chain carries TRBV6-2 or TRBV6-3 and TRBJ2-7; D may be TRBD1 or TRBD2 (5 bases each). Germline-derived CDR1 and CDR2 are MNHEY and SVGEGT. V dropped 4 bases and J dropped 6 bases, with 16 bases sitting between them. CDR3 length: 14 amino acids.

This clonotype was recorded at least ten times. The rearrangement joins TRBV7-2 to TRBJ2-3, with TRBD2 matching over 7 bases. The V and J ends lost 5 bases and 2 bases, in that order; junction bases with no gene match: 10. CDR1 is SGHTA and CDR2 is FQGNSA in the germline V gene. The CDR3 consists of 16 residues. CDR3 in amino acids: CASSLQPAGNTDTQYF. In DNA form, the CDR3 reads TGTGCCAGCAGCCTTCAACCAGCGGGGAACACAGATACGCAGTATTTT.

CDR3 protein: CASSEAGQFYEQYF. CDR3 nucleotides: TGTGCCAGCAGTGAAGCGGGCCAGTTCTACGAGCAGTACTTC. The chain carries TRBV6-1 and TRBJ2-7; D gene uncertain. With 0 bases removed from V and 3 bases from J, the gap between germline ends came to 9 bases. Germline V gene data show CDR1 as MNHNS and CDR2 as SASEGT. This CDR3 contains 14 residues.

This clonotype was seen ten or more times. The chain has TRBV7-2 and TRBJ1-3; 7 positions match TRBD1. Germline V gene sequence: CDR1 SGHTA, CDR2 FQGNSA. The CDR3 length is 14 residues. The trim removed 2 bases at V and 4 bases at J, leaving 2 bases unmatched. CDR3 DNA: TGTGCCAGCAGCTTATACAGGGGAGGAAACACCATATATTTT. This sequence encodes CASSLYRGGNTIYF.

This clonotype was found many times. The chain carries TRBV4-3 and TRBJ2-5, with a tentative D call TRBD2 (7 bases). Trimming cost V 3 bases and J 3 bases, with 20 bases left between them. This CDR3 has 17 residues. The germline V gene has CDR1 LGHNA and CDR2 YSLEER. The CDR3 bases are TGCGCCAGCAGCCACCCCCCGTGGGGGGGCGAAAAAGAGACCCAGTACTTC. Amino acids: CASSHPPWGGEKETQYF.

This clonotype occurred many times. J is TRBJ1-5 and V is TRBV7-2; the D gene is possibly TRBD1 (6 bases). With 4 bases removed from V and 3 bases from J, the gap between germline ends came to 10 bases. Germline loops: CDR1 SGHTA, CDR2 FQGNSA. The length of the CDR3 is 14 residues. In nucleotides, the CDR3 is TGTGCCAGCAGCTCAAGGGGGTTCAATCAGCCCCAGCATTTT. Amino acids: CASSSRGFNQPQHF.

In its sample, this clonotype was seen many times. The CDR3 region is CASSPLDKREGTDTQYF. The CDR3 nucleotides are TGCGCCAGCAGCCCCTTAGATAAGCGGGAGGGCACAGATACGCAGTATTTT. The chain has TRBV4-3 and TRBJ2-3; 9 positions agree with TRBD2. The CDR3 totals 17 residues. Germline V gene sequence: CDR1 LGHNA, CDR2 YSLEER. V trimming: 4 bases; J trimming: 1 base; junction bases outside the gene matches: 9.

This clonotype showed up many times. CDR3 coding DNA: TGCAGCGTTGGGGCAGGGGGCGGTGGTGAAGCTTTCTTT. The encoded protein is CSVGAGGGGEAFF. The rearrangement uses TRBV29-1 and TRBJ1-1; 8 bases align to TRBD1. Germline V gene lookup returns CDR1 SQVTM and CDR2 ANQGSEA. J was trimmed by 7 bases and V by 4 bases; bases with no gene match: 8. The CDR3 sequence is 13 residues long.

In its sample, this clonotype was seen a few times. The chain links TRBV24-1 to TRBJ1-2, with TRBD1 as a possible D gene (5 bases). Germline CDR1 is KGHDR and CDR2 is SFDVKD. The CDR3 contains 11 residues. V was pared by 5 bases and J by 8 bases, with 8 bases between. CDR3 coding DNA: TGTGCCACCAGTGGTTGGGACGGCTACACCTTC. Its protein product is CATSGWDGYTF.

In its sample, this clonotype was seen many times. V gene TRBV7-2 combines with J gene TRBJ2-5; D is unclear. V gave up 2 bases and J gave up 0 bases, with 10 bases separating them. Germline CDR1 and CDR2: SGHTA and FQGNSA. The CDR3 is 15 residues long. The CDR3 reads CASSLTAPYQETQYF. CDR3 DNA: TGTGCCAGCAGCTTAACAGCGCCGTACCAAGAGACCCAGTACTTC.

This clonotype came up many times. This chain links TRBV10-3 with TRBJ2-7; no clear D gene. The germline CDR1 and CDR2 sequences are ENHRY and SYGVKD. V was cut by 6 bases and J by 3 bases, with 6 bases left in between. The CDR3 extends over 11 amino acids. The CDR3 loop reads CAISPDYEQYF. CDR3 sequence (DNA): TGTGCCATCAGCCCAGACTACGAGCAGTACTTC.

This clonotype was detected ten times or more. V is TRBV5-1 and J is TRBJ2-1, with D possibly TRBD2 on 5 matching bases. The germline V gene encodes CDR1 SGHRS and CDR2 YFSETQ. Trimming stripped 0 bases from V and 7 bases from J, with 11 bases between. The CDR3 length is 14 residues. The CDR3 bases are TGCGCCAGCAGCTTGGGCGGCGGGCGAAATGAGCAGTTCTTC. Protein product: CASSLGGGRNEQFF.

This clonotype has ten or more counts. This chain links TRBV10-3 with TRBJ2-1, with D unclear. This CDR3 is built from 15 residues. The V end lost 8 bases, the J end lost 1 base, and 15 bases lay between the germline ends. Germline values: CDR1 ENHRY, CDR2 SYGVKD. The CDR3 reads CAISPPRGSYNEQFF. CDR3 coding DNA: TGTGCCATCTCTCCCCCCCGCGGTTCCTACAATGAGCAGTTCTTC.

This clonotype was seen many times. The chain uses TRBV7-9 and TRBJ2-1; 11 bases line up with TRBD2. The germline V gene has CDR1 SEHNR and CDR2 FQNEAQ (reference sequence). This CDR3 is built from 16 residues. The junction had 4 bases not matched to a gene; V was cut back by 4 bases and J by 2 bases. This CDR3 reads CASSSGLADPYNEQFF. DNA for the CDR3: TGTGCCAGCAGCTCGGGACTAGCGGACCCCTACAATGAGCAGTTCTTC. Supplemented by reference TRBV7-9 and TRBJ2-1, the full variable domain reads DTGVSQNPRHKITKRGQNVTFRCDPISEHNRLYWYRQTLGQGPEFLTYFQNEAQLEKSRLLSDRFSAERPKGSFSTLEIQRTEQGDSAMYLCASSSGLADPYNEQFFGPGTRLTVL.

This clonotype was detected many times. The chain couples TRBV7-9 to TRBJ2-2, with a tentative D call TRBD1 (7 bases). Trimming cost V 10 bases and J 0 bases, with 12 bases left between them. Germline V gene data show CDR1 as SEHNR and CDR2 as FQNEAQ (reference sequence). The CDR3 loop spans 14 amino acids. The CDR3 nucleotides read TGTGCCACCAGGGGGGACTCGAACACCGGGGAGCTGTTTTTT. Translated, it gives CATRGDSNTGELFF.

This clonotype was detected only a few times. The chain joins TRBV20-1 to TRBJ2-3; D might be TRBD1 (6 bases). Per the germline V gene, CDR1 is DFQATT and CDR2 is SNEGSKA (reference sequence). This CDR3 is built from 16 residues. Trimming shortened V by 3 bases and J by 2 bases, and 18 bases separated the two germline ends. The chain's CDR3 is CSASGLSGQSTDTQYF. The DNA for the CDR3 is TGCAGTGCTAGTGGGCTTAGTGGACAGTCCACAGATACGCAGTATTTT.

This clonotype has a count of ten or more. This rearrangement joins TRBV7-9 to TRBJ2-3, with D unclear. With 5 bases removed from V and 3 bases from J, the gap between germline ends came to 6 bases. CDR1 is SEHNR, CDR2 FQNEAQ, per germline (reference sequence). The CDR3 runs to 12 residues. The CDR3 sequence is CASSRLTDTQYF. CDR3 DNA sequence: TGTGCCAGCAGCCGATTAACAGATACGCAGTATTTT.

This clonotype has a count of ten or more. The V gene is TRBV7-2, the J gene TRBJ1-1; no definite D call. Trimming left V 2 bases short and J 5 bases short, with 18 bases between. Per the germline V gene, CDR1 is SGHTA and CDR2 is FQGNSA. The CDR3 spans 16 residues. The CDR3 reads CASSLSYGGMGTEAFF. The CDR3 DNA reads TGTGCCAGCAGCTTATCCTATGGAGGGATGGGGACTGAAGCTTTCTTT. Combining the CDR3 with reference TRBV7-2 and TRBJ1-1 gives the whole variable domain GAGVSQSPSNKVTEKGKDVELRCDPISGHTALYWYRQSLGQGLEFLIYFQGNSAPDKSGLPSDRFSAERTGGSVSTLTIQRTQQEDSAVYLCASSLSYGGMGTEAFFGQGTRLTVV.

The genes are TRBV3-1 and TRBJ2-5; TRBD2 matches at 11 bases. Germline CDR1 LGHDT, CDR2 YNNKEL (reference sequence). This CDR3 has 16 residues. V lost 1 base and J lost 5; bases outside the gene matches: 6. For the CDR3, the DNA is TGTGCCAGCAGCCAAGCGCTAGCGGGGGGCCGGGAGACCCAGTACTTC. Translating it yields CASSQALAGGRETQYF.